One sample yielded the 2 T cell receptor beta chains listed below, sequenced in a study of STAT5B mutations in CD4+ large granular lymphocyte leukemia (dated by TCRdb to about 2022). Library preparation was by the immunoSEQ multiplex PCR assay. In TCRdb, the immuneACCESS table is reduced to in-frame sequences with V and J assigned. These tables do not hold every clone; where another copy was compared, an unresolved V gene accounts for under half, and the others remain unexplained. This sample gives tens of thousands of clones in total; roughly 78% of them show up just once. Jointly, the top ten make up about 0.6% of the sample. The sequenced material came from CD4+ T cells from blood buffy coats. The receptors come from a human donor in good health.

V is TRBV4-1 and J is TRBJ1-1, with 11 bases identical to TRBD1. V lost 2 bases to trimming and J lost 11 bases; unmatched junction nucleotides: 13. In germline, CDR1 is MGHRA, CDR2 YSYEKL. The length of the CDR3 is 16 residues. CDR3 in amino acids: CASSQSHGTGGFWAFF. The CDR3 DNA reads as TGCGCCAGCAGCCAATCCCACGGGACAGGGGGATTTTGGGCTTTCTTT.

The rearrangement joins TRBV5-6 to TRBJ2-7; tentative D call: TRBD1 (6 bases). Germline V gene lookup returns CDR1 SGHDT and CDR2 YYEEEE. The ends were cut back, 4 bases at V and 0 bases at J, with 20 bases in the middle. CDR3 length: 17 residues. The CDR3 loop reads CASSARQAGLLSYEQYF. Written as DNA, the CDR3 is TGTGCCAGCAGCGCCCGACAGGCCGGGTTGCTCTCCTACGAGCAGTACTTC. The variable domain in full, completed from reference TRBV5-6 and TRBJ2-7, reads DAGVTQSPTHLIKTRGQQVTLRCSPKSGHDTVSWYQQALGQGPQFIFQYYEEEERQRGNFPDRFSGHQFPNYSSELNVNALLLGDSALYLCASSARQAGLLSYEQYFGPGTRLTVT.